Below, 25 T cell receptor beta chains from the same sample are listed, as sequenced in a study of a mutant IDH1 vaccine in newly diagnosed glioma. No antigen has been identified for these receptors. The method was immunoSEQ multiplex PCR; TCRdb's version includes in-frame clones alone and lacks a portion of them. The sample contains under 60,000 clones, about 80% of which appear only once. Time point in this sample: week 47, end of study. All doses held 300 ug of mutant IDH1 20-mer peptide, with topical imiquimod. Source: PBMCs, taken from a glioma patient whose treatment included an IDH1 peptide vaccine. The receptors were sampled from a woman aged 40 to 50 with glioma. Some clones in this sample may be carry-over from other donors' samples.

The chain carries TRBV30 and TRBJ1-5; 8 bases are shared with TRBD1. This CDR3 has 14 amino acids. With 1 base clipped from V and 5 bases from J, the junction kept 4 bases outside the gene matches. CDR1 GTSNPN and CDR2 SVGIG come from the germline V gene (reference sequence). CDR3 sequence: CAWSGQGAYQPQHF. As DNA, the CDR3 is TGTGCCTGGAGTGGTCAGGGGGCATATCAGCCCCAGCATTTT.

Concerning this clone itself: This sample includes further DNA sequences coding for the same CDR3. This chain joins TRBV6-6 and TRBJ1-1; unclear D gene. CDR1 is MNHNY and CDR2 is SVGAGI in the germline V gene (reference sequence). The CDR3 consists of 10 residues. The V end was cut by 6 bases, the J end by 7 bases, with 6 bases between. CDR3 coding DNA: TGTGCCAGCAGCAGGCTTGAAGCTTTCTTT. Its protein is CASSRLEAFF.

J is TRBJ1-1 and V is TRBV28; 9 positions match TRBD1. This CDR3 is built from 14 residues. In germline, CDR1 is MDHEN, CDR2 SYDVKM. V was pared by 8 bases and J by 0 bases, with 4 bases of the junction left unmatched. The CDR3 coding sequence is TGTGCCAGCGGGACAGGGCCCATGAACACTGAAGCTTTCTTT. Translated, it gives CASGTGPMNTEAFF.

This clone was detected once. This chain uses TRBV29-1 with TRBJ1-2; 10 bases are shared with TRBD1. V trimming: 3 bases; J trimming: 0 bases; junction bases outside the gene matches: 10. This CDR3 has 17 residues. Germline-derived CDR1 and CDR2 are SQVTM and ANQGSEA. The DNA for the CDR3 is TGCAGCGTTGATACGCCGGGACAGGGGAAGGCTAACTATGGCTACACCTTC. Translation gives CSVDTPGQGKANYGYTF.

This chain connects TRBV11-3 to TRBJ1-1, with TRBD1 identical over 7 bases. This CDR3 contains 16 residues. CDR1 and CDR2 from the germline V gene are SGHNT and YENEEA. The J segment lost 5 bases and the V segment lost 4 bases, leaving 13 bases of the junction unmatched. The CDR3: CASSSGGVQGRTEAFF. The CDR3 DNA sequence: TGTGCCAGCAGCTCGGGGGGGGTACAGGGGCGAACTGAAGCTTTCTTT.

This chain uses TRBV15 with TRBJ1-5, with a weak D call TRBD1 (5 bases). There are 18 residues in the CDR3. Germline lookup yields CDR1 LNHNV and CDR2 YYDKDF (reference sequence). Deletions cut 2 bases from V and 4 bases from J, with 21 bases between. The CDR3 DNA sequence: TGTGCCACCAGCAGAATAGGGGTCGGGGGGATCCTTAATCAGCCCCAGCATTTT. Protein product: CATSRIGVGGILNQPQHF.

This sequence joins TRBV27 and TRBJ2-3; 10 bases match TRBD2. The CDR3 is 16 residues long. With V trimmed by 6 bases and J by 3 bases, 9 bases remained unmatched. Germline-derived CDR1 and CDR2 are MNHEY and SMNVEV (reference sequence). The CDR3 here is CASSPPTSGETDTQYF. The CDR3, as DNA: TGTGCCAGCAGCCCCCCAACTAGCGGGGAGACAGATACGCAGTATTTT.

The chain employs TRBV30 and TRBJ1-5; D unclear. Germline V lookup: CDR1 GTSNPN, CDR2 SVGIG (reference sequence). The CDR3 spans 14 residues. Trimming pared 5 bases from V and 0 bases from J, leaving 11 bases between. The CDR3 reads CAWADGDSNQPQHF. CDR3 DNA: TGTGCCTGGGCGGACGGGGATAGCAATCAGCCCCAGCATTTT.

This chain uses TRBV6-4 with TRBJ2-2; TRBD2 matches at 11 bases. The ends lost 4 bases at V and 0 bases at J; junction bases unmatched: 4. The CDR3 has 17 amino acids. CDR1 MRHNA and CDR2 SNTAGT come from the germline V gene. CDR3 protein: CASSVLAGGSNTGELFF. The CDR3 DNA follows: TGTGCCAGCAGTGTCCTAGCGGGGGGATCGAACACCGGGGAGCTGTTTTTT.

CDR3 in DNA: TGTGCCAGCAGTTACTCTGTAGGGGGGTCCCATTCACCCCTCCACTTT. It yields the protein CASSYSVGGSHSPLHF. The V call is TRBV6-5, the J call TRBJ1-6; possible D gene TRBD1, 6 bases. The CDR3 consists of 16 residues. V gave up 0 bases and J gave up 8 bases, with 14 bases separating them. The germline CDR1 and CDR2 sequences are MNHEY and SVGAGI.

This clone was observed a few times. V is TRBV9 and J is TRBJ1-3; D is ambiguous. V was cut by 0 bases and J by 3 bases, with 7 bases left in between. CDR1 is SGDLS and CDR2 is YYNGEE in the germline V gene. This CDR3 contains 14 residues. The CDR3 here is CASSVGLHGNTIYF. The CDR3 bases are TGTGCCAGCAGCGTAGGCCTACATGGAAACACCATATATTTT.

The CDR3 nucleotides read TGCGCCAGCAGCTTGGAGGTAAACACTGAAGCTTTCTTT. Its translation: CASSLEVNTEAFF. The chain recombines TRBV5-1 with TRBJ1-1, with D unresolved. The CDR3 runs 13 residues. Germline CDR1 and CDR2: SGHRS and YFSETQ. V lost 0 bases, J lost 2 bases, and 5 bases lay in between.

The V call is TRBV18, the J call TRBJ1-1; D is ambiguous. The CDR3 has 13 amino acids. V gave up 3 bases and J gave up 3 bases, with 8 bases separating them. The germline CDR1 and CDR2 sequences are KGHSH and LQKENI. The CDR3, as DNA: TGTGCCAGCTCACCGCTAGTGGACACTGAAGCTTTCTTT. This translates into CASSPLVDTEAFF.

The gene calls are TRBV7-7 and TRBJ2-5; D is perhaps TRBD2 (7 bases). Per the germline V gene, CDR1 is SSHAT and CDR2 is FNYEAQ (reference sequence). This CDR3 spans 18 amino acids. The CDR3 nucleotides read TGTGCTACCGAACCATATAGGGGGGGCCCCGCAGGTCGGGAGACCCAGTACTTC. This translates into CATEPYRGGPAGRETQYF.

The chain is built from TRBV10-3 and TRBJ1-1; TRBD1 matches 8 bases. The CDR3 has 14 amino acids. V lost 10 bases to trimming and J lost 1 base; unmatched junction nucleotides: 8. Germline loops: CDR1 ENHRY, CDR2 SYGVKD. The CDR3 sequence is CATDRGQGNTEAFF. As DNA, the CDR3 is TGTGCCACCGACAGGGGCCAAGGGAACACTGAAGCTTTCTTT.

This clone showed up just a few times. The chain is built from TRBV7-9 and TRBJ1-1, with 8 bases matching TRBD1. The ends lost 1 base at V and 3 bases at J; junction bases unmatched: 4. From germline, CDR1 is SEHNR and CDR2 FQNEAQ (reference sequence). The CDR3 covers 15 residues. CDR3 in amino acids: CASSLVGQGHTEAFF. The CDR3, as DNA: TGTGCCAGCAGCTTAGTCGGACAGGGCCACACTGAAGCTTTCTTT.

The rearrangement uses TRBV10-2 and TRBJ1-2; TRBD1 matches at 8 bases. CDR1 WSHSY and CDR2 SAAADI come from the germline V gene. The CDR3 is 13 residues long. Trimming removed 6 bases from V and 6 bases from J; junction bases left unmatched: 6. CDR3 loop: CASRKTGDHGYTF. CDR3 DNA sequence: TGCGCCAGCAGAAAGACAGGGGACCATGGCTACACCTTC.

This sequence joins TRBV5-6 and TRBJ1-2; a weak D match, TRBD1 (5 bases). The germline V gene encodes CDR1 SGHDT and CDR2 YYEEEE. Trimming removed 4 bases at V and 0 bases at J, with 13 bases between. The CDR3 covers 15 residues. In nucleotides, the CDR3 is TGTGCCAGCAGCCCGGGGGACGGTACTAACTATGGCTACACCTTC. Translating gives CASSPGDGTNYGYTF.

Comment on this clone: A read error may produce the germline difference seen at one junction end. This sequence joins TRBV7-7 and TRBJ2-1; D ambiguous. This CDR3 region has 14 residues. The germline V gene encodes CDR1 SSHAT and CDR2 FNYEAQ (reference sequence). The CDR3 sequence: CASSLSPSNNEQFF. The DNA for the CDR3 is TGTGCTAGCAGCTTAAGTCCCAGCAACAATGAGCAGTTCTTC.

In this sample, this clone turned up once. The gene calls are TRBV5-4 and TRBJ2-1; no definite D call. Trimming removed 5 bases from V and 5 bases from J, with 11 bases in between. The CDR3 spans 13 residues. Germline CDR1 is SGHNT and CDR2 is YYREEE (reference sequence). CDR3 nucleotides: TGTGCCAGCAGTTTAGACCGACACAATGAGCAGTTCTTC. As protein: CASSLDRHNEQFF.

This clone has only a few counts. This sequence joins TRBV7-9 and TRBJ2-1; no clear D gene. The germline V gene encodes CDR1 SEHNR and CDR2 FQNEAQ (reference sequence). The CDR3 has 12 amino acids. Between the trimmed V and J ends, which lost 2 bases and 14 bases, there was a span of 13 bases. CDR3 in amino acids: CASSLISTGEFF. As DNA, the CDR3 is TGTGCCAGCAGCTTAATCTCCACCGGTGAGTTCTTC.

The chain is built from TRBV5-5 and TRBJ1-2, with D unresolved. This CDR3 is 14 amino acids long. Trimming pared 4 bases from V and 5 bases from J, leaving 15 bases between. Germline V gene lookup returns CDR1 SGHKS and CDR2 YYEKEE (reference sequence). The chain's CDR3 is CASSQAGRAYGYTF. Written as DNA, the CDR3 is TGTGCCAGCAGCCAGGCAGGCAGAGCATATGGCTACACCTTC.

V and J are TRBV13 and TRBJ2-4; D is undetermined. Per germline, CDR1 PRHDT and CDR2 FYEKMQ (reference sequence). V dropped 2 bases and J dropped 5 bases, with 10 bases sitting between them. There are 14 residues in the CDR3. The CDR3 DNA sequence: TGTGCCAGCAGCTTAAAGACGGTTCAAAACATTCAGTACTTC. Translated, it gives CASSLKTVQNIQYF.

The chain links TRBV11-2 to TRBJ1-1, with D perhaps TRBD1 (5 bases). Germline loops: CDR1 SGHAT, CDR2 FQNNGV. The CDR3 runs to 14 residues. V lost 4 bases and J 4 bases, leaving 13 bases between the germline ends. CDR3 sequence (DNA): TGTGCCAGCAGCTCGGGGGGGGTACCCACTGAAGCTTTCTTT. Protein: CASSSGGVPTEAFF.

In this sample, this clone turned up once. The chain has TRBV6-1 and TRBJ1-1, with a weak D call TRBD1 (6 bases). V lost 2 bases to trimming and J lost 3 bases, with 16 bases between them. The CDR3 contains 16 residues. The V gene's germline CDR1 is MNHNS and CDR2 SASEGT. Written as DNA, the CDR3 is TGTGCCAGCAGTGAATGGGGGGGGGCGCGAGACACTGAAGCTTTCTTT. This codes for CASSEWGGARDTEAFF.